The 27 T cell receptor beta chains below come from one sample, sequenced in a study of blood T cell repertoires in COVID-19. TCRdb's copy holds only in-frame clones and misses some; the assay was immunoSEQ multiplex PCR. Of about 140,000 clones in the sample, around nine tenths were seen once. Sequencing was done on a sample of peripheral blood. The receptors originated from a man between 45 and 60 years old with active or convalescent COVID-19.

The V and J genes are TRBV3-1 (or the pseudogene TRBV3-2) and TRBJ2-5, with D unclear. Germline V CDR1 and CDR2: LGHDT, YNNKEL (reference sequence). This CDR3 spans 15 amino acids. V was pared by 0 bases and J by 6 bases, with 14 bases between. The CDR3 region has the DNA TGTGCCAGCAGCCAAGAGTATCCCGGGTTGAAGACCCAGTACTTC. Protein: CASSQEYPGLKTQYF.

The rearrangement joins TRBV5-5 to TRBJ1-6; 9 nucleotides match TRBD1. Trimming took 4 bases from V and 9 from J; bases not matched to a gene: 11. The CDR3 runs 16 residues. Germline lookup yields CDR1 SGHKS and CDR2 YYEKEE (reference sequence). The CDR3 DNA follows: TGTGCCAGCAGCAACCCGGGACAGGGTTTCCTTTCACCCCTCCACTTT. Its translation is CASSNPGQGFLSPLHF.

This clone was found a few times. V is TRBV19 and J is TRBJ2-7, with 8 bases fitting TRBD1. Germline loops: CDR1 LNHDA, CDR2 SQIVND (reference sequence). CDR3 length equals 12 residues. The ends lost 3 bases at V and 6 bases at J; junction bases unmatched: 1. This chain's CDR3 is CASSMTGAEQYF. The CDR3 bases are TGTGCCAGTAGTATGACAGGGGCCGAGCAGTACTTC.

On this clone itself: The same CDR3 is also encoded by other DNA sequences in this sample. The rearrangement joins TRBV6-5 to TRBJ2-2; TRBD2 matches 11 bases. Germline V gene data show CDR1 as MNHEY and CDR2 as SVGAGI. This CDR3 spans 15 amino acids. The V and J ends lost 8 bases and 1 base, in that order; junction bases with no gene match: 3. DNA of the CDR3: TGTGCCAGCCTCGGACTAGCGGGGAACACCGGGGAGCTGTTTTTT. It specifies CASLGLAGNTGELFF.

The chain carries TRBV6-4 and TRBJ1-4; D gene uncertain. CDR1 and CDR2 (germline): MRHNA, SNTAGT. The CDR3 is 14 residues long. V was clipped by 0 bases and J by 8 bases, with 10 bases between them. This chain's CDR3 is CASSDSQPREKLFF. In DNA form, the CDR3 reads TGTGCCAGCAGTGACTCCCAGCCTAGGGAAAAACTGTTTTTT.

V is TRBV14 and J is TRBJ2-7; D remains ambiguous. The CDR3 runs to 13 residues. CDR1 and CDR2 (germline): SGHDN, FVKESK. Trimming pared 0 bases from V and 3 bases from J, leaving 6 bases between. CDR3 loop: CASSQEGGYEQYF. Here the CDR3 DNA reads TGTGCCAGCAGCCAAGAAGGCGGCTACGAGCAGTACTTC.

The V and J genes are TRBV27 and TRBJ1-5; no clear D. V lost 0 bases, J lost 6 bases, and 15 bases lay in between. Germline CDR1 and CDR2: MNHEY and SMNVEV (reference sequence). This CDR3 contains 16 residues. Here the CDR3 reads CASSLSNSRLSQPQHF. The CDR3 DNA reads as TGTGCCAGCAGTTTATCGAACAGCAGATTGAGTCAGCCCCAGCATTTT.

This clone showed up just a few times. J is TRBJ2-3 and V is TRBV5-6; TRBD1 agrees at 7 bases. With V trimmed by 4 bases and J by 2 bases, 7 bases remained unmatched. Germline V CDR1 and CDR2: SGHDT, YYEEEE. The CDR3 contains 15 residues. CDR3 DNA: TGTGCCAGCAGCGAAATGGGGACAGACACAGATACGCAGTATTTT. Translating gives CASSEMGTDTDTQYF.

The chain uses TRBV4-3 and TRBJ1-2, with TRBD1 matching over 9 bases. Germline V gene lookup returns CDR1 LGHNA and CDR2 YSLEER. V shed 0 bases, J shed 3 bases, and the junction held 5 bases outside the gene matches. The CDR3 is 16 residues long. The CDR3 protein is CASSQDLGQGHYGYTF. DNA for the CDR3: TGCGCCAGCAGCCAAGATTTAGGACAGGGGCACTATGGCTACACCTTC.

The chain is built from TRBV27 and TRBJ2-7; 8 bases align to TRBD2. V dropped 7 bases and J dropped 2; count of bases not matched to a gene: 13. Germline V gene lookup returns CDR1 MNHEY and CDR2 SMNVEV (reference sequence). CDR3 size: 16 residues. In DNA, the CDR3 is TGTGCCAGCAAAACCGTCTCAGCCGGGGGGGCCTACGAGCAGTACTTC. Translating gives CASKTVSAGGAYEQYF.

In this sample, this clone turned up a few times. This sequence joins TRBV2 and TRBJ2-6; D possibly corresponds to TRBD2 (5 bases). Germline V gene sequence: CDR1 SNHLY, CDR2 FYNNEI. The CDR3 has 15 residues. The V end lost 4 bases, the J end lost 4 bases, and 11 bases lay between the germline ends. The CDR3 coding sequence is TGTGCCAGCAGTGCGAGGGTACTGGGGGCCAACGTCCTGACTTTC. Translated, it gives CASSARVLGANVLTF.

The chain carries TRBV28 and TRBJ2-7, with D possibly matching TRBD1 (5 bases). The CDR3 covers 14 residues. V lost 4 bases and J 0 bases, leaving 10 bases between the germline ends. Germline lookup yields CDR1 MDHEN and CDR2 SYDVKM. CDR3 nucleotide sequence: TGTGCCAGCAGTTCCCAGGGTAACTCCTACGAGCAGTACTTC. This codes for CASSSQGNSYEQYF.

The rearrangement links TRBV7-9 to TRBJ1-5; no clear D. The V gene's germline CDR1 is SEHNR and CDR2 FQNEAQ (reference sequence). The CDR3 contains 14 residues. V lost 5 bases to trimming and J lost 6 bases, with 14 bases between them. CDR3 residues: CASSQTAAGQPQHF. The DNA for the CDR3 is TGTGCCAGCAGCCAAACAGCGGCTGGTCAGCCCCAGCATTTT. The entire variable domain, with the rest obtained from reference TRBV7-9 and TRBJ1-5, is as follows: DTGVSQNPRHKITKRGQNVTFRCDPISEHNRLYWYRQTLGQGPEFLTYFQNEAQLEKSRLLSDRFSAERPKGSFSTLEIQRTEQGDSAMYLCASSQTAAGQPQHFGDGTRLSIL.

The chain has TRBV29-1 and TRBJ1-1; 9 bases align to TRBD1. The CDR3 totals 14 residues. The trim removed 3 bases at V and 3 bases at J, leaving 5 bases unmatched. The V gene's germline CDR1 is SQVTM and CDR2 ANQGSEA. CDR3 sequence reads: CSVEGGQGDTEAFF. The CDR3 DNA is TGCAGCGTTGAGGGGGGACAGGGAGACACTGAAGCTTTCTTT.

V gene TRBV4-1 combines with J gene TRBJ2-7, with 11 positions matching TRBD1. The CDR3 totals 16 residues. V trimming: 3 bases; J trimming: 3 bases; junction bases outside the gene matches: 7. Germline values: CDR1 MGHRA, CDR2 YSYEKL. CDR3 DNA sequence: TGCGCCAGCAGCCATGACCGGGACAGGGGGTACTACGAGCAGTACTTC. Translating gives CASSHDRDRGYYEQYF.

V is TRBV28 and J is TRBJ1-3; no clear D gene. CDR1 and CDR2 from the germline V gene are MDHEN and SYDVKM. V lost 6 bases to trimming and J lost 4 bases, with 13 bases between them. CDR3 length: 14 residues. CDR3 region: CASSKPRRGNTIYF. CDR3 in DNA: TGTGCCAGCAGCAAGCCTCGTCGAGGAAACACCATATATTTT.

Only a few counts were recorded for this clone. The chain carries TRBV5-1 and TRBJ1-2; 8 bases are a match to TRBD1. V lost 4 bases, J lost 8 bases, and 10 bases stayed unmatched. The CDR3 is 14 amino acids. The germline V gene has CDR1 SGHRS and CDR2 YFSETQ. The CDR3 DNA is TGCGCCAGCAGCATCCTAGGACAGGGCGTGGGCTACACCTTC. Its translation is CASSILGQGVGYTF.

The chain recombines TRBV7-9 with TRBJ1-1; D remains ambiguous. CDR3 size: 12 residues. CDR1 is SEHNR, CDR2 FQNEAQ, per germline (reference sequence). Trimming stripped 5 bases from V and 0 bases from J, with 4 bases between. CDR3 amino acids: CASSEMNTEAFF. The CDR3 DNA reads TGTGCCAGCAGCGAGATGAACACTGAAGCTTTCTTT.

The chain uses TRBV30 and TRBJ2-2; D may be TRBD1 (5 bases). CDR3 length: 14 residues. Germline V CDR1 and CDR2: GTSNPN, SVGIG (reference sequence). V was pared by 2 bases and J by 1 base, with 8 bases between. The CDR3 bases are TGTGCCTGGAGTTTAGGGGTGAACACCGGGGAGCTGTTTTTT. Protein product: CAWSLGVNTGELFF.

The CDR3, as DNA: TGTGCCAGCAGCCCCGGGGGGCAGCAAGAGACCCAGTACTTC. As protein: CASSPGGQQETQYF. This chain joins TRBV7-3 and TRBJ2-5, with D perhaps matching TRBD2 (7 bases). V was clipped by 5 bases and J by 2 bases, with 12 bases between them. Germline V gives CDR1 SGHTA, CDR2 FQGTGA. This CDR3 has 14 amino acids.

This chain uses TRBV5-1 with TRBJ1-4, with D maybe TRBD1 (6 bases). This CDR3 has 15 amino acids. Germline V gives CDR1 SGHRS, CDR2 YFSETQ. The V end lost 0 bases, the J end lost 8 bases, and 14 bases lay between the germline ends. The CDR3 nucleotides are TGCGCCAGCAGCTTGGAAGCGGGGGCAGGGGAAAAACTGTTTTTT. It is translated as CASSLEAGAGEKLFF.

This chain joins TRBV24-1 and TRBJ2-1, with D maybe TRBD2 (6 bases). The CDR3 extends over 14 amino acids. Germline values: CDR1 KGHDR, CDR2 SFDVKD. Trimming left V 3 bases short and J 8 bases short, with 13 bases between. CDR3 nucleotides: TGTGCCACCAGTGATCTCCGGACGGGGGATGAGCAGTTCTTC. Protein: CATSDLRTGDEQFF.

This sequence joins TRBV9 and TRBJ1-5, with D maybe TRBD1 (5 bases). The CDR3 sequence is 15 residues long. CDR1 SGDLS and CDR2 YYNGEE come from the germline V gene. Trimming removed 3 bases at V and 2 bases at J, with 12 bases between. The CDR3 is CASSDDSSGNQPQHF. CDR3 nucleotide sequence: TGTGCCAGCAGCGATGACAGTTCGGGCAATCAGCCCCAGCATTTT. Drawing the rest from reference TRBV9 and TRBJ1-5, the complete variable domain is DSGVTQTPKHLITATGQRVTLRCSPRSGDLSVYWYQQSLDQGLQFLIQYYNGEERAKGNILERFSAQQFPDLHSELNLSSLELGDSALYFCASSDDSSGNQPQHFGDGTRLSIL.

V gene TRBV19 combines with J gene TRBJ2-4, with D tentatively TRBD2 (6 bases). Germline lookup yields CDR1 LNHDA and CDR2 SQIVND (reference sequence). Trimming stripped 1 base from V and 0 bases from J, with 10 bases between. The CDR3 length is 16 residues. CDR3 amino acids: CASSIARDLAKNIQYF. In DNA form, the CDR3 reads TGTGCCAGTAGTATAGCCAGGGACTTAGCCAAAAACATTCAGTACTTC.

The chain recombines TRBV28 with TRBJ2-7; D may be TRBD1 (6 bases). This CDR3 spans 14 amino acids. V gave up 5 bases and J gave up 1 base, with 12 bases separating them. Germline V gene sequence: CDR1 MDHEN, CDR2 SYDVKM. The CDR3 bases are TGTGCCAGCAGTGAATCAGGGGTGTCCTACGAGCAGTACTTC. The encoded protein is CASSESGVSYEQYF.

The V and J genes are TRBV30 and TRBJ1-2, with D perhaps TRBD1 (6 bases). The CDR3 sequence is 14 residues long. Trimming cost V 4 bases and J 0 bases, with 12 bases left between them. CDR1 GTSNPN and CDR2 SVGIG come from the germline V gene (reference sequence). The CDR3 DNA follows: TGTGCCTGGAAAGGTGGGGGCACTAACTATGGCTACACCTTC. This codes for CAWKGGGTNYGYTF. Full variable domain (remainder filled in from reference TRBV30 and TRBJ1-2): SQTIHQWPATLVQPVGSPLSLECTVEGTSNPNLYWYRQAAGRGLQLLFYSVGIGQISSEVPQNLSASRPQDRQFILSSKKLLLSDSGFYLCAWKGGGTNYGYTFGSGTRLTVV.

The chain links TRBV7-2 to TRBJ1-2, with D maybe TRBD1 (6 bases). Trimming took off 8 bases at V and 3 bases at J, with 13 bases between the two ends. This CDR3 is 13 amino acids long. Germline lookup yields CDR1 SGHTA and CDR2 FQGNSA. The CDR3 nucleotides are TGTGCCAGCCGGGGGGCGCCAGACTATGGCTACACCTTC. This sequence encodes CASRGAPDYGYTF. The complete variable domain, with remaining parts taken from reference TRBV7-2 and TRBJ1-2, reads GAGVSQSPSNKVTEKGKDVELRCDPISGHTALYWYRQSLGQGLEFLIYFQGNSAPDKSGLPSDRFSAERTGGSVSTLTIQRTQQEDSAVYLCASRGAPDYGYTFGSGTRLTVV.